The 28 T cell receptor beta chains given below trace back to one sample, sequenced in a study of T cells in Graves' hyperthyroidism and ophthalmopathy. TCR beta CDR3 regions were amplified from RNA transcripts. TCR CDR3 regions were first amplified by RT-PCR with HTBI primers. MiXCR was run by TCRdb on the multiplex PCR reads, yielding one entry per CDR3 protein. The sample lists about 480,000 distinct CDR3 sequences, 13% to 15% occurring once. Sequencing was done on a sample of blood. Receptors originate from a woman under 30 with Graves' hyperthyroidism.

The sample holds many counts of this clonotype. V gene TRBV12-3 or TRBV12-4 combines with J gene TRBJ2-3; tentatively, D is TRBD2 (6 bases). V lost 6 bases and J 2 bases, leaving 9 bases between the germline ends. The CDR3 is 13 amino acids. CDR3 loop: CASRDYITDTQYF. The CDR3 bases are TGTGCCAGCAGGGACTACATCACAGATACGCAGTATTTT.

This clonotype was observed at least ten times. The genes are TRBV5-6 and TRBJ1-1; D remains ambiguous. Trimming took 0 bases from V and 9 from J, leaving 9 bases between them. The length of the CDR3 is 12 residues. CDR1 and CDR2 from the germline V gene are SGHDT and YYEEEE. The CDR3: CASSLDREKAFF. The DNA of the CDR3 is TGTGCCAGCAGCTTGGATAGGGAGAAAGCTTTCTTT.

Comments on this clonotype: A much bigger clone sits one base away, suggesting this may be a read error. The CDR3 ends on some other residue instead of the conserved phenylalanine or tryptophan, so this is likely a read error. The rearrangement uses TRBV28 and TRBJ2-1, with D possibly TRBD2 on 5 matching bases. V shed 4 bases and J shed 5 bases, with 9 bases lying between them. The CDR3 has 13 amino acids. Germline CDR1 is MDHEN and CDR2 is SYDVKM. CDR3 region: CASSWLANNEQFS. CDR3 DNA sequence: TGTGCCAGCAGTTGGCTAGCCAACAATGAGCAGTTCTCC.

The chain combines TRBV6-1 with TRBJ2-5, with a tentative D call TRBD1 (6 bases). The CDR3 loop spans 15 amino acids. V was pared by 1 base and J by 4 bases, with 13 bases between. Looked up from germline, CDR1 is MNHNS and CDR2 is SASEGT. The CDR3 DNA follows: TGTGCCAGCAGTGAAGTTACAGGGATCCGAGAGACCCAGTACTTC. Residues: CASSEVTGIRETQYF.

This clonotype appeared a few times. The chain has TRBV6-5 and TRBJ2-3; the D is unclear. Trimming took 2 bases from V and 11 from J, leaving 11 bases between them. Germline values: CDR1 MNHEY, CDR2 SVGAGI. This CDR3 contains 12 residues. CDR3 amino acids: CASSYGLEQQYF. CDR3 nucleotides: TGTGCCAGCAGTTACGGGCTAGAGCAGCAGTATTTT.

The chain has TRBV7-9 and TRBJ2-1; 10 nucleotides align to TRBD2. Germline V gene sequence: CDR1 SEHNR, CDR2 FQNEAQ (reference sequence). V lost 2 bases and J lost 0; bases outside the gene matches: 10. The CDR3 loop spans 19 amino acids. The CDR3 loop reads CASSLPGTSARSSYNEQFF. CDR3 DNA: TGTGCCAGCAGCTTACCCGGGACTAGCGCAAGGAGCTCCTACAATGAGCAGTTCTTC. Full variable domain (rest looked up from reference TRBV7-9 and TRBJ2-1): DTGVSQNPRHKITKRGQNVTFRCDPISEHNRLYWYRQTLGQGPEFLTYFQNEAQLEKSRLLSDRFSAERPKGSFSTLEIQRTEQGDSAMYLCASSLPGTSARSSYNEQFFGPGTRLTVL.

V is TRBV5-1 and J is TRBJ2-3; 13 nucleotides align to TRBD2. From germline, CDR1 is SGHRS and CDR2 YFSETQ. The CDR3 extends over 16 amino acids. V trimming: 4 bases; J trimming: 4 bases; junction bases outside the gene matches: 6. The DNA for the CDR3 is TGCGCCAGCAGCAGGGGACTAGCGGGAATCGCAGATACGCAGTATTTT. This sequence encodes CASSRGLAGIADTQYF.

This clonotype was detected ten times or more. V and J are TRBV24-1 and TRBJ1-1, with D possibly TRBD1 on 6 matching bases. This CDR3 has 15 amino acids. Germline loops: CDR1 KGHDR, CDR2 SFDVKD. V was shortened by 3 bases and J by 5 bases, with 15 bases between the two germline ends. The CDR3, as DNA: TGTGCCACCAGTGATGGCGCCGCAGGGGTTACTGAAGCTTTCTTT. It translates to CATSDGAAGVTEAFF.

This clonotype was counted at least ten times. The rearrangement uses TRBV12-3 or TRBV12-4 and TRBJ2-7; the match to TRBD2 covers 10 bases. V shed 7 bases, J shed 5 bases, and the junction held 17 bases outside the gene matches. The CDR3 is made up of 17 amino acids. CDR3 nucleotide sequence: TGTGCCAGCACCAACTCACCGGGACTAGCGACCCCCCACGAGCAGTACTTC. It specifies CASTNSPGLATPHEQYF.

This clonotype was picked up many times. The genes are TRBV10-3 and TRBJ2-3; D gene uncertain. Germline V gene lookup returns CDR1 ENHRY and CDR2 SYGVKD. This CDR3 contains 15 residues. V lost 5 bases and J 3 bases, leaving 15 bases between the germline ends. CDR3 amino acids: CAISSLFTLTDTQYF. For the CDR3, the DNA is TGTGCCATCAGTAGTCTTTTCACCCTGACAGATACGCAGTATTTT.

This clonotype was detected many times. The chain recombines TRBV14 with TRBJ1-1, with D maybe TRBD1 (6 bases). Trimming took off 4 bases at V and 3 bases at J, with 18 bases between the two ends. The CDR3 extends over 16 amino acids. From germline, CDR1 is SGHDN and CDR2 FVKESK. As DNA, the CDR3 is TGTGCCAGCAGCCCCCTCGACAGGCCCTGGGACACTGAAGCTTTCTTT. It is translated as CASSPLDRPWDTEAFF.

This clonotype was observed many times. This rearrangement joins TRBV2 to TRBJ2-7, with TRBD2 matching 11 bases. V shed 3 bases, J shed 5 bases, and the junction held 9 bases outside the gene matches. This CDR3 has 16 residues. Per germline, CDR1 SNHLY and CDR2 FYNNEI. The CDR3 loop reads CASSEISGRAGHEQYV. The CDR3 nucleotides are TGTGCCAGCAGTGAGATTAGCGGGAGGGCCGGACACGAGCAGTACGTC.

The chain combines TRBV7-9 with TRBJ2-1, with 8 bases matching TRBD2. Losses at the gene ends were 4 bases for V and 0 bases for J; bases not matched to a gene: 5. The length of the CDR3 is 16 residues. Germline CDR1 is SEHNR and CDR2 is FQNEAQ (reference sequence). The CDR3 nucleotides read TGTGCCAGCAGCTCTATAGCGGGGAGCTCCTACAATGAGCAGTTCTTC. It specifies CASSSIAGSSYNEQFF. Full variable domain (outside the CDR3, taken from reference TRBV7-9 and TRBJ2-1): DTGVSQNPRHKITKRGQNVTFRCDPISEHNRLYWYRQTLGQGPEFLTYFQNEAQLEKSRLLSDRFSAERPKGSFSTLEIQRTEQGDSAMYLCASSSIAGSSYNEQFFGPGTRLTVL.

The V gene is TRBV28, the J gene TRBJ1-2, with D uncertain. The CDR3 spans 11 residues. Germline CDR1 and CDR2: MDHEN and SYDVKM. Trimming took 6 bases from V and 5 from J, leaving 7 bases between them. CDR3: CASRTSYGYTF. The CDR3 DNA reads TGTGCCAGCAGAACCTCGTATGGCTACACCTTC.

The V gene is TRBV6-2 or TRBV6-3, the J gene TRBJ2-4, with D uncertain. Germline CDR1 reads MNHEY; CDR2 reads SVGEGT. The CDR3 extends over 13 amino acids. Trimming removed 8 bases from V and 6 bases from J, with 14 bases in between. In DNA, the CDR3 is TGTGCCAGCCTATGGGTGGGTCCAAACATTCAGTACTTC. Translation: CASLWVGPNIQYF.

J is TRBJ2-7 and V is TRBV11-2; D gene unclear. Germline V gives CDR1 SGHAT, CDR2 FQNNGV. V shed 5 bases and J shed 2 bases, with 16 bases lying between them. CDR3 length: 15 amino acids. The CDR3 sequence is CASSQEDTSTYEQYF. CDR3 nucleotide sequence: TGTGCCAGCAGCCAAGAGGATACCAGCACCTACGAGCAGTACTTC.

This clonotype appeared many times. The chain uses TRBV11-2 and TRBJ2-1; D uncertain. This CDR3 has 15 amino acids. V was clipped by 0 bases and J by 3 bases, with 9 bases between them. Per germline, CDR1 SGHAT and CDR2 FQNNGV. CDR3 residues: CASSLERSLYNEQFF. The CDR3 DNA reads TGTGCCAGCAGCTTAGAGAGGAGTCTCTACAATGAGCAGTTCTTC.

This chain joins TRBV7-2 and TRBJ2-7; the match to TRBD1 covers 11 bases. CDR1 and CDR2 (germline): SGHTA, FQGNSA. This CDR3 region has 16 residues. The V gene end was trimmed by 2 bases and the J gene end by 6 bases; junction bases not matched to a gene: 9. CDR3 nucleotide sequence: TGTGCCAGCAGCTTAAGCTCGGACAGGGGGCTCTGCGAGCAGTACTTC. Its translation: CASSLSSDRGLCEQYF.

The chain couples TRBV20-1 to TRBJ1-5; D unclear. V dropped 0 bases and J dropped 8 bases, with 17 bases sitting between them. CDR1 is DFQATT, CDR2 SNEGSKA, per germline (reference sequence). The CDR3 loop spans 15 amino acids. The CDR3 region has the DNA TGCAGTGCTAGAGATTGGGAAGGAGCAATCAAGCCCCAGCATTTT. Translating gives CSARDWEGAIKPQHF.

This clonotype was observed at least ten times. V usage is TRBV6-5 and J usage is TRBJ1-2; no reliable D call. Germline V lookup: CDR1 MNHEY, CDR2 SVGAGI. This CDR3 spans 13 amino acids. With 3 bases removed from V and 4 bases from J, the gap between germline ends came to 9 bases. This CDR3 is CASSYVGGYGYTF. The DNA of the CDR3 is TGTGCCAGCAGTTATGTGGGCGGCTATGGCTACACCTTC.

In this sample, this clonotype turned up many times. Written as DNA, the CDR3 is TGTGCCAGCAGTTATGTCCAAGGGAGTAACTTCGACGGCTACACCTTC. Residues: CASSYVQGSNFDGYTF. The J gene is TRBJ1-2, the V gene TRBV6-1; no clear D. The CDR3 contains 16 residues. Looked up from germline, CDR1 is MNHNS and CDR2 is SASEGT. Trimming took 5 bases from V and 8 from J, leaving 24 bases between them.

The J gene is TRBJ1-5, the V gene TRBV15, with a possible D match to TRBD1 (6 bases). The CDR3 has 14 residues. V was clipped by 3 bases and J by 4 bases, with 10 bases between them. Germline V gene lookup returns CDR1 LNHNV and CDR2 YYDKDF (reference sequence). As DNA, the CDR3 is TGTGCCACCAGCAGGGACAGAGTAAATCAGCCCCAGCATTTT. As protein: CATSRDRVNQPQHF.

The genes are TRBV19 and TRBJ2-1; D unresolved. The CDR3 extends over 16 amino acids. Trimming shortened V by 7 bases and J by 1 base, and 17 bases separated the two germline ends. Looked up from germline, CDR1 is LNHDA and CDR2 is SQIVND (reference sequence). The chain's CDR3 is CASTLSEAVSYNEQFF. The CDR3 DNA is TGTGCCAGTACCCTGTCCGAGGCGGTTTCCTACAATGAGCAGTTCTTC.

This clonotype has ten or more counts. The rearrangement joins TRBV11-2 to TRBJ2-5; D assignment may be TRBD1 or TRBD2 (5 bases each). The CDR3 is 14 residues long. With 2 bases removed from V and 0 bases from J, the gap between germline ends came to 7 bases. CDR1 and CDR2 from the germline V gene are SGHAT and FQNNGV. CDR3 in amino acids: CASSLWGYQETQYF. CDR3 nucleotides: TGTGCCAGCAGCTTATGGGGGTACCAAGAGACCCAGTACTTC.

The chain uses TRBV5-1 and TRBJ1-5; D is possibly TRBD1 (6 bases). This CDR3 has 15 amino acids. The V end was cut by 4 bases, the J end by 6 bases, with 17 bases between. Germline loops: CDR1 SGHRS, CDR2 YFSETQ. CDR3 coding DNA: TGCGCCAGCAGCCCTCAGGCAGGGGTAGGTCAGCCCCAGCATTTT. It encodes CASSPQAGVGQPQHF.

Ten or more counts support this clonotype. The chain uses TRBV2 and TRBJ1-2; D unclear. The CDR3 spans 11 residues. CDR1 is SNHLY and CDR2 is FYNNEI in the germline V gene. Trimming took off 3 bases at V and 10 bases at J, with 9 bases between the two ends. The CDR3 reads CASSDGGSYTF. The CDR3 DNA reads as TGTGCCAGCAGTGATGGAGGATCCTACACCTTC.

This clonotype occurred many times. The chain recombines TRBV4-1 with TRBJ1-6; D unclear. The CDR3 contains 15 residues. The ends were cut back, 4 bases at V and 8 bases at J, with 15 bases in the middle. Per germline, CDR1 MGHRA and CDR2 YSYEKL. In DNA, the CDR3 is TGCGCCAGCAGCCCTCAAGCGGGAACCTATTCACCCCTCCACTTT. It yields the protein CASSPQAGTYSPLHF.

This clonotype was observed at least ten times. The chain recombines TRBV5-5 with TRBJ1-1, with D possibly matching TRBD1 (6 bases). The V end lost 4 bases, the J end lost 4 bases, and 17 bases lay between the germline ends. The CDR3 extends over 15 amino acids. Germline V CDR1 and CDR2: SGHKS, YYEKEE (reference sequence). CDR3 amino acids: CASSGLQGGGTEAFF. DNA for the CDR3: TGTGCCAGCAGCGGACTACAGGGAGGCGGCACTGAAGCTTTCTTT.